This T cell receptor (beta chain) was obtained from a study of blood T cell repertoires in COVID-19. Study details: Material from acute and convalescent COVID-19 was sourced from the United States, Italy and Spain. T cells, B-cell-depleted T cells, or PBMCs provided the cDNA or gDNA that served as material.

In the study's own analysis: From reference gene primer amplification, estimates of nucleated cell counts were derived. TCRdb keeps only in-frame clones here, not all; method: immunoSEQ multiplex PCR. V and J calls and clone size are copied from that table; D and trimming were computed from the DNA. The table shows roughly 53,000 clones, with 65% to 85% occurring only once. The V gene's germline CDR1 is LNHDA and CDR2 SQIVND (reference sequence). V was clipped by 6 bases and J by 0 bases, with 13 bases between them. The CDR3 is 15 residues long. This TCR came from a man between 70 and 80 years old with active COVID-19. The sequencing sample was made of peripheral blood. The V gene is TRBV19, the J gene TRBJ2-3, with a weak D call TRBD2 (5 bases). The CDR3, as DNA: TGTGCCAGTAGCCCGAGCGGCCTGAGCACAGATACGCAGTATTTT. The encoded protein is CASSPSGLSTDTQYF.